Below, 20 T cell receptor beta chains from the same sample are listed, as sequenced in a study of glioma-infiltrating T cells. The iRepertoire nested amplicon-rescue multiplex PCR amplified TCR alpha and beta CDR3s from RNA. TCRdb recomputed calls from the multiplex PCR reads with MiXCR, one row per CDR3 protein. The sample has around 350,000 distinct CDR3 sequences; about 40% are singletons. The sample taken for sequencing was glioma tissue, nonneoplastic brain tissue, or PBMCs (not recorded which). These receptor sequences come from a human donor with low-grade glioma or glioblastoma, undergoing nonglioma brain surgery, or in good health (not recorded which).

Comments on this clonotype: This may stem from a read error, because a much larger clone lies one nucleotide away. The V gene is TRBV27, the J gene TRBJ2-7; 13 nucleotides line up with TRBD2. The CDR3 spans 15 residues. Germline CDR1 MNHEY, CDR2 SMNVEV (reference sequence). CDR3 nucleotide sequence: TGTGCCGGCAGCCCCGGGACTAGCGGGAATAACGAGCAGTACTTC. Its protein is CAGSPGTSGNNEQYF.

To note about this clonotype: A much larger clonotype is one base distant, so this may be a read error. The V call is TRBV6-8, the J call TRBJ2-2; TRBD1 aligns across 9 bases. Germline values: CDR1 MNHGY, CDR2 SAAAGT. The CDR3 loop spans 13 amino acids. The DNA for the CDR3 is TGTGTCAGCGGACAGGGGTGGACCGGGGAGCTGTTTTTT. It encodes CVSGQGWTGELFF.

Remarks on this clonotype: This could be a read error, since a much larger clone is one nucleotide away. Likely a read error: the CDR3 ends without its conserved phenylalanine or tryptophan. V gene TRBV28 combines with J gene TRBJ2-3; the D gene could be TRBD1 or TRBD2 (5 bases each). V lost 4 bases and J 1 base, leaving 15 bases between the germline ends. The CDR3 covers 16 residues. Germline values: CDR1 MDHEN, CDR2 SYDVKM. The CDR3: CASSSGTAEGTDTQYL. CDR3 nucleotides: TGTGCCAGCAGTTCCGGGACGGCGGAGGGCACAGATACGCAGTATTTA.

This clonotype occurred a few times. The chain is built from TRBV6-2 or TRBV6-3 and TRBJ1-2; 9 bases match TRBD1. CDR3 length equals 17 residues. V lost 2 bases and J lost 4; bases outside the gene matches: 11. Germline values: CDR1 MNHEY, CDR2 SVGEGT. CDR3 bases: TGTGCCAGCAGTTACCCCTTCAGGACAGGGGCGTTCTATGGCTACACCTTC. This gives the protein CASSYPFRTGAFYGYTF.

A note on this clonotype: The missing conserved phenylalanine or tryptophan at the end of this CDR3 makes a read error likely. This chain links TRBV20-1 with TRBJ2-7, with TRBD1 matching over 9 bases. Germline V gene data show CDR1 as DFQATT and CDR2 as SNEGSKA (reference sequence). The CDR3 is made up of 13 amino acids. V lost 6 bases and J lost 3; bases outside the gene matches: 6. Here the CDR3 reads CSAPTTGGYEQYL. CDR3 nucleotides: TGCAGTGCCCCGACGACAGGGGGCTACGAGCAGTACTTA.

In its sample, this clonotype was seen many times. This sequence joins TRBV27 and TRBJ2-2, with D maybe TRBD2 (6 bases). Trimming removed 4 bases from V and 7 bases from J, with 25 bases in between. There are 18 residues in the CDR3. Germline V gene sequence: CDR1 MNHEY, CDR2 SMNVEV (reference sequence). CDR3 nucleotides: TGTGCCAGCAGTTCCTGGGGGGTAGGAGGGTTACCCTACGGGGAGCTGTTTTTT. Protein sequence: CASSSWGVGGLPYGELFF.

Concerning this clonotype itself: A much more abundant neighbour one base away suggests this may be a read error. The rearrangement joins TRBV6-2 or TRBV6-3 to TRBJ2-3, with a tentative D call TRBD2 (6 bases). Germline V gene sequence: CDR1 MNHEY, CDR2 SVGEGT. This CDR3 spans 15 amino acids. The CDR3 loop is CASGIFRTSIDTQYF. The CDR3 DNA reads TGTGCCTCCGGTATATTCAGAACTAGCATAGATACGCAGTATTTT.

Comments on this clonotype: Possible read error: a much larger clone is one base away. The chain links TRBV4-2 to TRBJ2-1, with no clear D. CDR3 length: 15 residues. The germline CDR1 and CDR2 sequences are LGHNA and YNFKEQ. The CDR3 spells CASRQDSNPYNEQFF. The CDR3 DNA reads TGTGCCAGCAGACAAGACTCTAACCCTTACAATGAGCAGTTCTTC.

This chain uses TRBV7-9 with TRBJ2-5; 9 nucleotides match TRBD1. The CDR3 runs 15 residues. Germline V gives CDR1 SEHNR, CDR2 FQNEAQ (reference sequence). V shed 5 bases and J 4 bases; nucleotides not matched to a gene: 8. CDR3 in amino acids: CASSPNQDRGETQYF. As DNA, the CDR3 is TGTGCCAGCAGCCCCAACCAGGACAGGGGAGAGACCCAGTACTTC.

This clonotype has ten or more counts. DNA of the CDR3: TGCAGTGCTAGTGACGCAGACAGCTTTTCCTACGAGCAGTACTTC. This gives the protein CSASDADSFSYEQYF. The chain combines TRBV20-1 with TRBJ2-7; TRBD1 might be the D (5 bases). Germline loops: CDR1 DFQATT, CDR2 SNEGSKA (reference sequence). V was pared by 3 bases and J by 1 base, with 16 bases between. The CDR3 runs 15 residues.

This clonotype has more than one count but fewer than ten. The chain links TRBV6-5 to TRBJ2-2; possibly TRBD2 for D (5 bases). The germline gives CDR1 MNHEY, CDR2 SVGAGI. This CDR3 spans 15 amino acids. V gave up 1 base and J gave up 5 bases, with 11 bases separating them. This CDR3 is CASSYWLGRTGELFF. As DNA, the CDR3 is TGTGCCAGCAGTTACTGGCTAGGGAGAACCGGGGAGCTGTTTTTT.

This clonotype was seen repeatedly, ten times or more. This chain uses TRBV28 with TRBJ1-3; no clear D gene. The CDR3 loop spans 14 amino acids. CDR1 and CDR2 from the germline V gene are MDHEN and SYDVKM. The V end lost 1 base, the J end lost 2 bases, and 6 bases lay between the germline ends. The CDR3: CASSLFGAGNTIYF. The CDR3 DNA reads TGTGCCAGCAGTTTATTCGGGGCTGGAAACACCATATATTTT.

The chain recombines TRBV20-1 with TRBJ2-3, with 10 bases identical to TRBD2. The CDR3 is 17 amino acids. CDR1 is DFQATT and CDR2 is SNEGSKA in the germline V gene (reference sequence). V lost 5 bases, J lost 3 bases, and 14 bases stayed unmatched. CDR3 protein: CSAGPPSGRGGTDTQYF. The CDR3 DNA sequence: TGCAGTGCTGGCCCCCCTAGCGGGAGAGGAGGGACAGATACGCAGTATTTT.

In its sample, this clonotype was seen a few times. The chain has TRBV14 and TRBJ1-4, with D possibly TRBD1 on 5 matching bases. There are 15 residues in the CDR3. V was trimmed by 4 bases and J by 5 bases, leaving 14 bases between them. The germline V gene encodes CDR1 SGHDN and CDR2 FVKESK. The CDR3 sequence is CASSRYGTLNEKLFF. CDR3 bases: TGTGCCAGCAGCCGATACGGGACCCTCAATGAAAAACTGTTTTTT. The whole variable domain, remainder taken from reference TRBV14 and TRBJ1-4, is EAGVTQFPSHSVIEKGQTVTLRCDPISGHDNLYWYRRVMGKEIKFLLHFVKESKQDESGMPNNRFLAERTGGTYSTLKVQPAELEDSGVYFCASSRYGTLNEKLFFGSGTQLSVL.

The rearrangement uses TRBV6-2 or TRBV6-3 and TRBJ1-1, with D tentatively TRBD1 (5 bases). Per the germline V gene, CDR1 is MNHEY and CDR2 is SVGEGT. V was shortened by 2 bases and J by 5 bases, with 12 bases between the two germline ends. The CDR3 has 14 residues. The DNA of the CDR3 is TGTGCCAGCAGTTACGGCGGGGGAGGGACTGAAGCTTTCTTT. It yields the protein CASSYGGGGTEAFF.

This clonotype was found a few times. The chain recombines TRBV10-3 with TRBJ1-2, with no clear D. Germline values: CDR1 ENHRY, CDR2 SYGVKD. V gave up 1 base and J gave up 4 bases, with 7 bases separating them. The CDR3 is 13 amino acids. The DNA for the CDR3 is TGTGCCATCAGTGAGTGGGATCTCTATGGCTACACCTTC. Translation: CAISEWDLYGYTF.

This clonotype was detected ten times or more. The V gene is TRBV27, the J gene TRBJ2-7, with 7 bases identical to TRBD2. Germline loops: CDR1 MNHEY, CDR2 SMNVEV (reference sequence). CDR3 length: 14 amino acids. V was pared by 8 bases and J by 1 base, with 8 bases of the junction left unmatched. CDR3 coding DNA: TGTGCCAGCGCCCGGGGAGGGACTTCCTACGAGCAGTACTTC. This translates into CASARGGTSYEQYF.

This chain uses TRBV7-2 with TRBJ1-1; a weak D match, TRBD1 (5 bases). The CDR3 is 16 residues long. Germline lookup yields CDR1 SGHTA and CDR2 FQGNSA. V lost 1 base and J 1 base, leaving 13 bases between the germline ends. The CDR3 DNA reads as TGTGCCAGCAGCTTAGGGCCCCACAGGCCGAACACTGAAGCTTTCTTT. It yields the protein CASSLGPHRPNTEAFF.

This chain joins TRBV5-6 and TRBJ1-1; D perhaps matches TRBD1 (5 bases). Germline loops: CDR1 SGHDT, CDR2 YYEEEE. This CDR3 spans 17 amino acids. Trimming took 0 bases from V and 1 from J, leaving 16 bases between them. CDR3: CASSLAVPGPPNTEAFF. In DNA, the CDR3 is TGTGCCAGCAGCTTGGCGGTTCCGGGGCCCCCGAACACTGAAGCTTTCTTT.

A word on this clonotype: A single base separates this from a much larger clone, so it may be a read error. CDR3 region: CASNSRESYEQYF. The CDR3 bases are TGTGCCAGCAATAGCAGGGAATCCTACGAGCAGTACTTC. The rearrangement uses TRBV6-1 and TRBJ2-7; a possible D gene is TRBD1 (5 bases). V was clipped by 7 bases and J by 1 base, with 11 bases between them. This CDR3 has 13 amino acids. The germline CDR1 and CDR2 sequences are MNHNS and SASEGT.